This T cell receptor (beta chain) was obtained from a study of blood T cell repertoires in COVID-19. Background on the study: Collection of acute and convalescent COVID-19 samples took place in the United States, Italy and Spain.

The CDR3 is 14 residues long. The germline gives CDR1 SGDLS, CDR2 YYNGEE. The V and J ends lost 4 bases and 6 bases, in that order; junction bases with no gene match: 6. Repertoires were generated with immunoSEQ multiplex PCR, while TCRdb's copy carries only in-frame clones and drops some. The data hold about 84,000 clones, with around 96% observed a single time. Sequencing was performed on peripheral blood. This TCR derives from a human donor with active COVID-19. The donor label of this sample is uncertain. The rearrangement links TRBV9 to TRBJ2-2; 7 bases line up with TRBD2. CDR3 DNA sequence: TGTGCCAGCAGCCCCAGCGGGAAGGCCGGGGAGCTGTTTTTT. Amino acid sequence: CASSPSGKAGELFF.